The TCR beta chain described here comes from a study of post-analysis software for immune sequencing data. Across the whole study: Several disease courses (relapsing-remitting, secondary progressive and progressive-relapsing) of multiple sclerosis were included. Study-wide points: Strong co-clustering by F measure linked samples that shared a preparation batch. There were a few TRBV segments more frequent in patients than controls, and TRBV5-6, TRBV5-1 and TRBV20-1 were among them. Among multiple sclerosis patients, normalized Chao1 diversity was significantly below that of controls.

The V gene's germline CDR1 is DFQATT and CDR2 SNEGSKA (reference sequence). The CDR3 covers 15 residues. V was pared by 5 bases and J by 4 bases, with 18 bases between. Researchers reported that TCR beta cDNA libraries carried unique molecular identifiers. Approximately 550,000 cDNA molecules came from around 1 to 10 million T cells. Each CDR3 protein is one row after TCRdb ran MiXCR on the PCR reads. The sample holds over 300,000 distinct CDR3 sequences, around 33% seen once. This clonotype has only one observation. What it binds is not known. The source is a girl between 5 and 17 years old with multiple sclerosis. Material for sequencing was blood. This chain connects TRBV20-1 to TRBJ2-1; possible D gene TRBD2, 6 bases. CDR3: CSARQGRGAYNEQFF. The CDR3 region has the DNA TGCAGTGCTCGGCAAGGGCGGGGAGCTTACAATGAGCAGTTCTTC.